This T cell receptor (beta chain) was recovered during a study of CD8 T cells in ankylosing spondylitis. Study-wide findings and caveats: Those disease-linked clones were CD8+; they were also relatively rare in peripheral blood. Ankylosing spondylitis blood appeared to be characterized by a TCR beta motif of about eight highly homologous variants.

This clonotype was recorded at least ten times. Its antigen is unknown. It was by quantitative 5'-RACE with molecular barcodes that TCR beta libraries were made. TCRdb redid the calling of the 5' RACE reads with MiXCR, one entry per CDR3 protein. Of 200,000 to 250,000 distinct CDR3 sequences in the sample, roughly 6.6% were seen once. This CDR3 region has 17 residues. Germline CDR1 reads MDHEN; CDR2 reads SYDVKM. Between the trimmed V and J ends, which lost 6 bases and 7 bases, there was a span of 25 bases. The source material was blood, either unsorted or a sorted T cell fraction (not recorded which). This chain joins TRBV28 and TRBJ2-1; D is perhaps TRBD2 (6 bases). The sequence was collected from a male donor with ankylosing spondylitis. DNA for the CDR3: TGTGCCAGCAGGTTAGATCCGAGCGGGCAAGGGTGGAATGAGCAGTTCTTC. This encodes CASRLDPSGQGWNEQFF.